This T cell receptor (beta chain) was captured in a study of blood T cell repertoires in COVID-19. Study at large: Samples taken during acute and convalescent COVID-19 were collected in the United States, Italy and Spain. Sources were T cells, B-cell-depleted T cells, or PBMCs; the material itself was cDNA or gDNA.

The J segment lost 6 bases and the V segment lost 4 bases, leaving 17 bases of the junction unmatched. Germline assignment: CDR1 MGHDK and CDR2 SYGVNS. This CDR3 is 17 amino acids long. Authors' methods: Counts of nucleated cells, estimated from reference gene primer amplification, were obtained. The assay was immunoSEQ multiplex PCR, and TCRdb's table has in-frame clones only and misses some. Clone size and the V and J calls come from that table; the DNA yielded D and trimming. This table holds about 200,000 clones, approximately 83% found once. V and J are TRBV25-1 and TRBJ1-2; TRBD1 aligns across 7 bases. The sample was peripheral blood. The TCR originated in a woman in her forties with active or convalescent COVID-19. CDR3 nucleotide sequence: TGTGCCAGCAGTGTCATGGGGACAGTTGTTTCTGTGGATGGCTACACCTTC. Protein product: CASSVMGTVVSVDGYTF.